This TCR beta chain was obtained from a study of blood T cell repertoires in COVID-19. Study-wide context: COVID-19 samples collected from the United States, Italy and Spain covered acute and convalescent phases. PBMCs, B-cell-depleted T cells, or T cells provided the cDNA or gDNA that made up the material.

Germline CDR1 and CDR2: SGHTA and FQGTGA. Losses at the gene ends were 4 bases for V and 3 bases for J; bases not matched to a gene: 13. This CDR3 comprises 19 residues. Points on this clone: Distinct nucleotide sequences in the sample also encode this CDR3.

In the study's own analysis: It was from reference gene primer amplification that nucleated cell counts were estimated. Profiled with immunoSEQ multiplex PCR; TCRdb holds only in-frame clones, not every one. V and J calls plus clone size are reproduced from that table; the DNA served to infer D and trimming. The top ten hold 10% to 15% of the sample, which has about 100,000 clones, about 86% seen once. V is TRBV7-3 and J is TRBJ2-1, with 12 nucleotides matching TRBD2. The receptor was isolated from an older woman in a cohort sampled during active or convalescent COVID-19. Specimen: peripheral blood. The CDR3 DNA is TGTGCCAGCAGCTCCCCGTCGTGGACTAGCGGGGAGTTCTACAATGAGCAGTTCTTC. It specifies CASSSPSWTSGEFYNEQFF.